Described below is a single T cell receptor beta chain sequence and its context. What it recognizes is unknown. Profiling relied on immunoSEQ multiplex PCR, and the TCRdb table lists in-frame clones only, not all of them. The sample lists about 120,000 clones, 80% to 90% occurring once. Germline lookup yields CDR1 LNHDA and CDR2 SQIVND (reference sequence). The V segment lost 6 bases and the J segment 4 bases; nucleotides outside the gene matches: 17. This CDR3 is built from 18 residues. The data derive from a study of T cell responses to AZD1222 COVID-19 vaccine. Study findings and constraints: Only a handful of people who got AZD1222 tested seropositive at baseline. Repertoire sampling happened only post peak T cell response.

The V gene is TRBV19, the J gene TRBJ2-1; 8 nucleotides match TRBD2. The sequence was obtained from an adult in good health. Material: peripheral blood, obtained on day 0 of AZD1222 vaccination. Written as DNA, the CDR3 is TGTGCCAGTAGCCCTAGGTCGTATGGCGGGGGGATATACAATGAGCAGTTCTTC. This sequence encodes CASSPRSYGGGIYNEQFF.